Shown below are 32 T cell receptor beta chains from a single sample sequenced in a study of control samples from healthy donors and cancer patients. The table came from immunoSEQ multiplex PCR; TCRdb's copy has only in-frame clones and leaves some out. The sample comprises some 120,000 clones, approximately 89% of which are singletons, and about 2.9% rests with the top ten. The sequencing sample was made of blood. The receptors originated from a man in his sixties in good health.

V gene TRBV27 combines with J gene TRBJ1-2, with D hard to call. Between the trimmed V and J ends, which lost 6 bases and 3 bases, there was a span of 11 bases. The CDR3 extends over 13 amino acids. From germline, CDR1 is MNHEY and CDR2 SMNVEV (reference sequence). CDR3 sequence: CASSLTPHYGYTF. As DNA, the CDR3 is TGTGCCAGCAGCTTGACCCCCCACTATGGCTACACCTTC.

CDR3 loop: CASSTFRRGELFF. In DNA, the CDR3 is TGTGCCAGCAGTACCTTCCGTAGGGGGGAACTGTTTTTT. This chain links TRBV27 with TRBJ1-4; D is perhaps TRBD1 (6 bases). Looked up from germline, CDR1 is MNHEY and CDR2 is SMNVEV (reference sequence). V shed 5 bases and J shed 12 bases, with 16 bases lying between them. The CDR3 runs 13 residues.

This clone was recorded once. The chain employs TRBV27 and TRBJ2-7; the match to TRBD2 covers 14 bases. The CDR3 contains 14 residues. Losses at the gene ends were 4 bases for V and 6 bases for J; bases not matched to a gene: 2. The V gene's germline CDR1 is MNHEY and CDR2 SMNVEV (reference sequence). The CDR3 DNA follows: TGTGCCAGCAGTTCGGGACTAGCGGGGGTCGAGCAGTACTTC. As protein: CASSSGLAGVEQYF.

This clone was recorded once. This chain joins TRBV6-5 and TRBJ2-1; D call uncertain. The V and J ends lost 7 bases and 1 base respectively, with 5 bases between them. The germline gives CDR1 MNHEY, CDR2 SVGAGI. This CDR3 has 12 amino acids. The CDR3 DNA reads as TGTGCCAGCACGAGATCCTACAATGAGCAGTTCTTC. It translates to CASTRSYNEQFF.

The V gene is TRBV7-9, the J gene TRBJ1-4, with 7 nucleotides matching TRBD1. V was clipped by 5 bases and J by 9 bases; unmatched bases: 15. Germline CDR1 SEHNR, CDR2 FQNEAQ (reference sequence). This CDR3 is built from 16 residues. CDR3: CASSLQAGGSLQKLFF. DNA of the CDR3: TGTGCCAGCAGCCTCCAAGCAGGGGGTAGTTTACAAAAACTGTTTTTT. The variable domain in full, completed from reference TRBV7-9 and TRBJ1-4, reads DTGVSQNPRHKITKRGQNVTFRCDPISEHNRLYWYRQTLGQGPEFLTYFQNEAQLEKSRLLSDRFSAERPKGSFSTLEIQRTEQGDSAMYLCASSLQAGGSLQKLFFGSGTQLSVL.

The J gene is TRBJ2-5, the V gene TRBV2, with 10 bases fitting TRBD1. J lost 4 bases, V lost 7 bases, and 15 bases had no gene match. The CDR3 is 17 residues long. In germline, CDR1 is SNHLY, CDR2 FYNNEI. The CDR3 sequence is CASTRGGTGAQGETQYF. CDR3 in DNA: TGTGCCAGCACCAGAGGCGGGACAGGGGCCCAGGGAGAGACCCAGTACTTC.

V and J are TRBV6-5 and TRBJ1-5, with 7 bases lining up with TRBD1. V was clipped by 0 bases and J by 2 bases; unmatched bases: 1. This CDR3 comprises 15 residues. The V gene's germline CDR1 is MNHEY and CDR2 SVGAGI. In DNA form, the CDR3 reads TGTGCCAGCAGTTACTCGACAGGGCGCAATCAGCCCCAGCATTTT. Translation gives CASSYSTGRNQPQHF.

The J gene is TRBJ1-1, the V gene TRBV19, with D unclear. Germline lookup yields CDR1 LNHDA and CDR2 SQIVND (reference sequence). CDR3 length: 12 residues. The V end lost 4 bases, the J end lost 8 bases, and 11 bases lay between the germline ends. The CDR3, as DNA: TGTGCCAGTAGTAAAGCCTCCACGGAAGCTTTCTTT. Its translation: CASSKASTEAFF.

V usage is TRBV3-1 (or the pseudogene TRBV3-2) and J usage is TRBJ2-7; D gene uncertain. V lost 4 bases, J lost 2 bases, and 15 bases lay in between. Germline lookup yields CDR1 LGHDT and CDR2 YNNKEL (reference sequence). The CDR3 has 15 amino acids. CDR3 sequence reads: CASSLGTLSAYEQYF. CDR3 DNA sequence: TGTGCCAGCAGCCTCGGAACCCTTAGTGCCTACGAGCAGTACTTC.

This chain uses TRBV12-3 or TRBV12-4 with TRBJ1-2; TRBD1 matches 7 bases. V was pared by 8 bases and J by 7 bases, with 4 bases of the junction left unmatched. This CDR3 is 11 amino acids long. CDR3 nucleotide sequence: TGTGCCAGCGGGGGGACAGTTGGCTACACCTTC. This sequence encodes CASGGTVGYTF.

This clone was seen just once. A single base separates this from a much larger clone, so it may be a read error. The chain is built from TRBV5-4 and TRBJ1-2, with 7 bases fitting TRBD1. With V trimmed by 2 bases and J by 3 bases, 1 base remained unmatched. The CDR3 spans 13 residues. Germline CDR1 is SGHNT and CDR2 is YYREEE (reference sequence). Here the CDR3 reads CASSLGQDYGYTF. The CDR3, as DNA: TGTGCCAGCAGCTTAGGACAGGACTATGGCTACACCTTC. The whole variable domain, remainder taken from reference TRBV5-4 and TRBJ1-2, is ETGVTQSPTHLIKTRGQQVTLRCSSQSGHNTVSWYQQALGQGPQFIFQYYREEENGRGNFPPRFSGLQFPNYSSELNVNALELDDSALYLCASSLGQDYGYTFGSGTRLTVV.

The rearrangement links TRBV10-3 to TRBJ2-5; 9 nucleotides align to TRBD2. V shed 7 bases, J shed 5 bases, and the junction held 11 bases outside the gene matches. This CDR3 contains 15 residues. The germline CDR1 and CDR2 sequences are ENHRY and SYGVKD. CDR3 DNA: TGTGCCATCAAGTCCAGCGGGGGGTTAGCTGAGACCCAGTACTTC. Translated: CAIKSSGGLAETQYF.

CDR3 sequence: CASSTVGTRTDTQYF. The CDR3 bases are TGTGCCAGCTCGACAGTGGGGACCCGCACAGATACGCAGTATTTT. The genes are TRBV18 and TRBJ2-3; D tentatively reads TRBD1 or TRBD2 (5 bases each). Trimming left V 6 bases short and J 1 base short, with 14 bases between. The CDR3 is 15 amino acids. The germline V gene encodes CDR1 KGHSH and CDR2 LQKENI.

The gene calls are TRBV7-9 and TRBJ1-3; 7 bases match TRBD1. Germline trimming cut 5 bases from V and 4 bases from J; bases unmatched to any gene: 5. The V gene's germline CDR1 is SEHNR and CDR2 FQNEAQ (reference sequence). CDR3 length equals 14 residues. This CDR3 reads CASSDDRVGNTIYF. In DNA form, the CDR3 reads TGTGCCAGCAGCGATGACAGGGTCGGAAACACCATATATTTT.

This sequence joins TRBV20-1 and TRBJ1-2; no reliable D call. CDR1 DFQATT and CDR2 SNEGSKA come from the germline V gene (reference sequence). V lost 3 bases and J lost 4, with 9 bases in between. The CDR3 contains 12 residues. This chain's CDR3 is CSASPQSYGYTF. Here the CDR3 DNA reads TGCAGTGCTAGTCCCCAATCCTATGGCTACACCTTC.

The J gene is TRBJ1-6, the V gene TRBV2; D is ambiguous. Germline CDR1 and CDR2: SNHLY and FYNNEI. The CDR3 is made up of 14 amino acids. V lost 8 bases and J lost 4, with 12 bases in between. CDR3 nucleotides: TGTGCCAGCGGGTCGATGGGGTATAATTCACCCCTCCACTTT. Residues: CASGSMGYNSPLHF. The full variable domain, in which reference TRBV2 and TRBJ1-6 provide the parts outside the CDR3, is EPEVTQTPSHQVTQMGQEVILRCVPISNHLYFYWYRQILGQKVEFLVSFYNNEISEKSEIFDDQFSVERPDGSNFTLKIRSTKLEDSAMYFCASGSMGYNSPLHFGNGTRLTVT.

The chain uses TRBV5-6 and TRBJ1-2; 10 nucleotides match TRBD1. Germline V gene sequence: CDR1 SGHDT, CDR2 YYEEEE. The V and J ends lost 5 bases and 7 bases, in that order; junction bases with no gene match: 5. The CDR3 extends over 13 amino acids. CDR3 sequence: CASSFGQGVGYTF. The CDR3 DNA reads TGTGCCAGCAGTTTCGGACAGGGGGTTGGCTACACCTTC.

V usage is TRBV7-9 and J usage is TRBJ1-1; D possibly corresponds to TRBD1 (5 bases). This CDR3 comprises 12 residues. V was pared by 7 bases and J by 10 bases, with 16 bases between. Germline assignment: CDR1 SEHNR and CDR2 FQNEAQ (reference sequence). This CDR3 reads CASTNQGGGAFF. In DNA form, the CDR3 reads TGTGCCAGCACCAATCAGGGTGGCGGAGCTTTCTTT. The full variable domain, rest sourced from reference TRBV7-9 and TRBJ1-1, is DTGVSQNPRHKITKRGQNVTFRCDPISEHNRLYWYRQTLGQGPEFLTYFQNEAQLEKSRLLSDRFSAERPKGSFSTLEIQRTEQGDSAMYLCASTNQGGGAFFGQGTRLTVV.

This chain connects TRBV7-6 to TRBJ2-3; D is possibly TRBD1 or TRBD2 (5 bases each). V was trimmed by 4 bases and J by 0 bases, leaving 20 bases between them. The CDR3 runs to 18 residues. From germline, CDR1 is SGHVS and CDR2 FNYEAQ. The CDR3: CASSSATPGPASTDTQYF. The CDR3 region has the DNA TGTGCCAGCAGCTCAGCCACCCCGGGACCCGCCAGCACAGATACGCAGTATTTT.

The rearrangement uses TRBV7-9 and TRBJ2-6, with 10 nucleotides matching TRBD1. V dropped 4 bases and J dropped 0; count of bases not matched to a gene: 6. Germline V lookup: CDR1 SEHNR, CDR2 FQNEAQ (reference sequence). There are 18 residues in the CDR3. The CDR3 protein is CASSSPGQGSSGANVLTF. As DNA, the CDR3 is TGTGCCAGCAGCTCACCGGGACAGGGGAGCTCTGGGGCCAACGTCCTGACTTTC.

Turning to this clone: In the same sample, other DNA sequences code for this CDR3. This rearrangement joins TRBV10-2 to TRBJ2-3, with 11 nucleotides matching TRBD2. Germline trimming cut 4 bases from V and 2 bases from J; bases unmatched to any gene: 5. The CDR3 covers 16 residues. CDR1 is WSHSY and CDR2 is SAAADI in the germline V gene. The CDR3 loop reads CASSALAGGPTDTQYF. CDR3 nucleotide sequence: TGCGCCAGCAGTGCCCTAGCGGGGGGTCCCACAGATACGCAGTATTTT.

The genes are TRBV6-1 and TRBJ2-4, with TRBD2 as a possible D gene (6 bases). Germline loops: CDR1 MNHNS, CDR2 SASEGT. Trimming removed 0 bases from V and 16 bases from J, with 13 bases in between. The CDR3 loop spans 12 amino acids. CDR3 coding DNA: TGTGCCAGCAGTGAAGCGGGGACTCAAGGCTACTTC. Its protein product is CASSEAGTQGYF.

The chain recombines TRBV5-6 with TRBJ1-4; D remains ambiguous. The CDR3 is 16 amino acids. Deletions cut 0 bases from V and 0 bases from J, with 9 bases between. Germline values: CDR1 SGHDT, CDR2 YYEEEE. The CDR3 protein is CASSLDLGATNEKLFF. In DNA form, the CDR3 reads TGTGCCAGCAGCTTGGATTTGGGTGCAACTAATGAAAAACTGTTTTTT.

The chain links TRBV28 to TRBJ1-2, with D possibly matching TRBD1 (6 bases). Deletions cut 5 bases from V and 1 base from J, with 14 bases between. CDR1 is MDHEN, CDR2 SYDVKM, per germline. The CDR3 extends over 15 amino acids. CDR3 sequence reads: CASSPRQVLNYGYTF. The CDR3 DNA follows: TGTGCCAGCAGTCCCCGACAGGTTCTTAACTATGGCTACACCTTC.

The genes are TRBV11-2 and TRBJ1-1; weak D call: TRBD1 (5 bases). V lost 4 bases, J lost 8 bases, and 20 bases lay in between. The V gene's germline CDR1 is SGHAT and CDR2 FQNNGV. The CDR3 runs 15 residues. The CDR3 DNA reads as TGTGCCAGCAGCTCTAGGGGAAGAGGAGACTCAGAAGCTTTCTTT. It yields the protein CASSSRGRGDSEAFF.

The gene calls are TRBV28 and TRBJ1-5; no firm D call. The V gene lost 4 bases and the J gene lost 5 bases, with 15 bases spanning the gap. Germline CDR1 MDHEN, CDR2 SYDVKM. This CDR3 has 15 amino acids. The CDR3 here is CASSWPKGGHQPQHF. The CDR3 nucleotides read TGTGCCAGCAGTTGGCCTAAAGGTGGGCATCAGCCCCAGCATTTT. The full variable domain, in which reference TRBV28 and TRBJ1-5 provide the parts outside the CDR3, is DVKVTQSSRYLVKRTGEKVFLECVQDMDHENMFWYRQDPGLGLRLIYFSYDVKMKEKGDIPEGYSVSREKKERFSLILESASTNQTSMYLCASSWPKGGHQPQHFGDGTRLSIL.

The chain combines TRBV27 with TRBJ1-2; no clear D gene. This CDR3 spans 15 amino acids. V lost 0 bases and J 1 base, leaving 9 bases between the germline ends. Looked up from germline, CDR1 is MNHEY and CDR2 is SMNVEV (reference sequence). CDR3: CASSLSLGGNYGYTF. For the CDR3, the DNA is TGTGCCAGCAGTTTATCGCTGGGAGGTAACTATGGCTACACCTTC.

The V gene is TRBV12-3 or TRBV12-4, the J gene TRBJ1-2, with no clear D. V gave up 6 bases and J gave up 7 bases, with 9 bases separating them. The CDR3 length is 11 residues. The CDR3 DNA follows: TGTGCCAGCAGCGGACTTCGTGGCTACACCTTC. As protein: CASSGLRGYTF.

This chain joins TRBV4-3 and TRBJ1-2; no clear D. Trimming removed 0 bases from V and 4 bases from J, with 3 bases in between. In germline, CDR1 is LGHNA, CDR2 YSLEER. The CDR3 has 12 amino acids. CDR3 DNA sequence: TGCGCCAGCAGCCAAGATAGCTATGGCTACACCTTC. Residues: CASSQDSYGYTF.

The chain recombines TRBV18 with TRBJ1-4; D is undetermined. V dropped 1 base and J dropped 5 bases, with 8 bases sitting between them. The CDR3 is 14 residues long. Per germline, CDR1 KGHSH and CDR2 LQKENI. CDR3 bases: TGTGCCAGCTCACCACAGGAACTGAATGAAAAACTGTTTTTT. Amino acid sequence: CASSPQELNEKLFF.

CDR3 sequence: CASGLGLAGLGRETQYF. In nucleotides, the CDR3 is TGTGCCAGCGGTTTGGGACTAGCGGGGTTGGGTCGAGAGACCCAGTACTTC. V and J are TRBV6-2 or TRBV6-3 and TRBJ2-5; 13 bases agree with TRBD2. The J segment lost 4 bases and the V segment lost 8 bases, leaving 13 bases of the junction unmatched. CDR1 is MNHEY and CDR2 is SVGEGT in the germline V gene. There are 17 residues in the CDR3.

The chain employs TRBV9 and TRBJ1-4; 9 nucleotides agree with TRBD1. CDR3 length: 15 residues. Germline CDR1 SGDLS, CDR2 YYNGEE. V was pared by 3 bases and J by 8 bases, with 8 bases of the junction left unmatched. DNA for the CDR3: TGTGCCAGCAGCGGGACAGGGGCGCGGGGGGAAAAACTGTTTTTT. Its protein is CASSGTGARGEKLFF.